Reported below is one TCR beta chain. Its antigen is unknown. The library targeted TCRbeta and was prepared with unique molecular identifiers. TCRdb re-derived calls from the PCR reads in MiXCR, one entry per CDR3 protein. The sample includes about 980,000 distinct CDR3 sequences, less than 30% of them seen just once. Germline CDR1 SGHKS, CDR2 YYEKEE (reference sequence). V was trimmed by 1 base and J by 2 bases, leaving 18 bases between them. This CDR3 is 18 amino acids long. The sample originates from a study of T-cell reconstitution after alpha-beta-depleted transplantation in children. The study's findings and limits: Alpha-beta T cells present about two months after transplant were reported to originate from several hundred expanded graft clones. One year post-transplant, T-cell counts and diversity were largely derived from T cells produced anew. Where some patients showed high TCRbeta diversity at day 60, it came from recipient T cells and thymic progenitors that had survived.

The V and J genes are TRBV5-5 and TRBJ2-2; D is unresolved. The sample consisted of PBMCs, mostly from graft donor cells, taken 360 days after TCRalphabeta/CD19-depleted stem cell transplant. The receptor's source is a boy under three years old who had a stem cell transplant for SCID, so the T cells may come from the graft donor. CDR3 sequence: CASSLLSSVGGNTGELFF. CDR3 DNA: TGTGCCAGCAGCTTGTTATCCTCCGTCGGCGGTAACACCGGGGAGCTGTTTTTT.